This T cell receptor beta chain was captured in a study of long-term antiretroviral therapy in people with HIV. The assay used was immunoSEQ (version v3.0), run at survey level. Sequencing was directed toward roughly 40,000-55,000 T-cell genomes in each sample. Assay: immunoSEQ multiplex PCR; the TCRdb copy retains only in-frame clones and omits some. The data hold 35,000 or so clones, with approximately 85% observed a single time. Each specimen consisted of 1-10 million cryopreserved PBMC prior to extraction of DNA. The CDR3 is 14 amino acids. The V and J ends lost 5 bases and 7 bases respectively, with 17 bases between them. The germline V gene encodes CDR1 SEHNR and CDR2 FQNEAQ (reference sequence).

The TCR comes from a young man with HIV. Sequenced here: unsorted PBMCs, sampled 2.2 years after starting antiretroviral therapy. The chain has TRBV7-9 and TRBJ1-1, with unresolved D. The CDR3 DNA follows: TGTGCCAGCAGCAGCGGGAGTCCGCTGTATGAAGCTTTCTTT. It encodes CASSSGSPLYEAFF.